This T cell receptor (beta chain) derives from a study of cytotoxic CD8 clonotypes in ibrutinib-treated CLL. About the study: Within the patient group, about ten were relapsed/refractory and fewer than 16 treatment-naive, and 17 to 18 were IGHV unmutated. Samples averaged 255,043 productive templates and just under 95,000 productive rearrangements.

The planned depth of sequencing spanned 1 in 200,000 to 1 in 1 million T cells. The table came from immunoSEQ multiplex PCR; TCRdb's copy has only in-frame clones and leaves some out. Of some 300,000 clones in the sample, almost 80% are singletons; the top ten hold more than 6%. The CDR3 covers 17 residues. The germline V gene has CDR1 SGHDT and CDR2 YYEEEE. V lost 1 base and J lost 3, with 17 bases in between. The chain employs TRBV5-6 and TRBJ2-1; weak D call: TRBD2 (5 bases). The clonotype was recovered from a human donor with chronic lymphocytic leukemia. Sequencing used PBMCs, obtained before ibrutinib treatment. CDR3 loop: CASSLLYLFGNYNEQFF. CDR3 nucleotide sequence: TGTGCCAGCAGCTTGCTCTATCTTTTCGGGAACTACAATGAGCAGTTCTTC.